These 13 T cell receptor beta chains originate from one sample sequenced in a study of T cell responses to AZD1222 COVID-19 vaccine. Clones were read by immunoSEQ multiplex PCR, and TCRdb kept only the in-frame ones, dropping some. The table shows approximately 130,000 clones, with approximately 85% occurring only once. Sequenced material: peripheral blood, taken on day 0 of AZD1222 vaccination. These receptors were collected from an adult in good health.

The chain joins TRBV24-1 to TRBJ2-3; 11 positions agree with TRBD1. The length of the CDR3 is 15 residues. Germline CDR1 and CDR2: KGHDR and SFDVKD. J lost 4 bases, V lost 3 bases, and 2 bases had no gene match. CDR3 bases: TGTGCCACCAGTGATACGGGACAGGGGGCAGATACGCAGTATTTT. This translates into CATSDTGQGADTQYF.

This clone has a single count. The rearrangement uses TRBV19 and TRBJ1-2; D unresolved. This CDR3 is built from 13 residues. The V end lost 7 bases, the J end lost 2 bases, and 11 bases lay between the germline ends. Germline loops: CDR1 LNHDA, CDR2 SQIVND (reference sequence). The CDR3 reads CASKRDKNYGYTF. CDR3 nucleotides: TGTGCCAGTAAAAGAGACAAAAACTATGGCTACACCTTC. Based on the CDR3 plus reference TRBV19 and TRBJ1-2, the full variable domain is DGGITQSPKYLFRKEGQNVTLSCEQNLNHDAMYWYRQDPGQGLRLIYYSQIVNDFQKGDIAEGYSVSREKKESFPLTVTSAQKNPTAFYLCASKRDKNYGYTFGSGTRLTVV.

The CDR3 loop reads CASSQDLWGQGDEKLFF. CDR3 DNA sequence: TGTGCCAGCAGCCAAGATTTATGGGGACAGGGGGATGAAAAACTGTTTTTT. The genes are TRBV4-2 and TRBJ1-4; TRBD1 agrees at 11 bases. The germline V gene has CDR1 LGHNA and CDR2 YNFKEQ. The CDR3 totals 17 residues. The V gene end was trimmed by 0 bases and the J gene end by 6 bases; junction bases not matched to a gene: 6.

The chain joins TRBV2 to TRBJ2-3; D is unresolved. Germline V gives CDR1 SNHLY, CDR2 FYNNEI. This CDR3 is 20 amino acids long. V lost 3 bases, J lost 0 bases, and 25 bases lay in between. CDR3 sequence: CASSDSPNRSGVSSTDTQYF. The CDR3 DNA is TGTGCCAGCAGTGATAGCCCAAATCGGAGTGGGGTCTCTAGCACAGATACGCAGTATTTT.

The chain uses TRBV6-2 or TRBV6-3 and TRBJ2-2; no definite D call. CDR3 length equals 19 residues. V lost 0 bases, J lost 0 bases, and 17 bases lay in between. Germline V gene sequence: CDR1 MNHEY, CDR2 SVGEGT. The CDR3 DNA reads as TGTGCCAGCAGTTACTCCACGGACCCCGCAGACACGAACACCGGGGAGCTGTTTTTT. Translated: CASSYSTDPADTNTGELFF.

The CDR3 loop reads CAWSVWNTEAFF. The CDR3 DNA sequence: TGTGCCTGGAGTGTATGGAACACTGAAGCTTTCTTT. This chain links TRBV30 with TRBJ1-1; D gene ambiguous. V was cut by 0 bases and J by 1 base, with 3 bases left in between. The CDR3 spans 12 residues. Per the germline V gene, CDR1 is GTSNPN and CDR2 is SVGIG (reference sequence).

This rearrangement joins TRBV7-2 to TRBJ2-5; TRBD2 aligns across 8 bases. J was trimmed by 2 bases and V by 5 bases; bases with no gene match: 4. The length of the CDR3 is 14 residues. CDR1 is SGHTA and CDR2 is FQGNSA in the germline V gene. CDR3 DNA sequence: TGTGCCAGCAGCCTAAGCGGGGGTCAAGAGACCCAGTACTTC. Residues: CASSLSGGQETQYF.

J is TRBJ1-2 and V is TRBV11-2, with 8 bases lining up with TRBD1. The CDR3 has 14 residues. From germline, CDR1 is SGHAT and CDR2 FQNNGV. The V and J ends lost 5 bases and 4 bases, in that order; junction bases with no gene match: 6. CDR3: CASSIGQGSYGYTF. CDR3 DNA sequence: TGTGCCAGCAGCATCGGACAGGGTAGCTATGGCTACACCTTC.

The V call is TRBV9, the J call TRBJ2-3, with D perhaps TRBD2 (6 bases). The CDR3 has 17 amino acids. The germline V gene encodes CDR1 SGDLS and CDR2 YYNGEE. V was shortened by 4 bases and J by 6 bases, with 24 bases between the two germline ends. The CDR3 loop reads CASSLGLREVVLDTQYF. CDR3 sequence (DNA): TGTGCCAGCAGCTTGGGGCTCAGGGAGGTGGTGTTGGATACGCAGTATTTT.

The genes are TRBV6-2 or TRBV6-3 and TRBJ2-2; possibly TRBD2 for D (7 bases). Per the germline V gene, CDR1 is MNHEY and CDR2 is SVGEGT. This CDR3 contains 13 residues. Trimming removed 5 bases at V and 8 bases at J, with 12 bases between. This CDR3 reads CASSGAGTGELFF. As DNA, the CDR3 is TGTGCCAGCAGTGGAGCGGGGACAGGGGAGCTGTTTTTT.

V gene TRBV27 combines with J gene TRBJ1-2; D may be TRBD1 (6 bases). CDR1 and CDR2 (germline): MNHEY, SMNVEV (reference sequence). Trimming left V 2 bases short and J 5 bases short, with 12 bases between. This CDR3 contains 14 residues. The DNA for the CDR3 is TGTGCCAGCAGTTTAAAGGGGGTAGGATATGGCTACACCTTC. This sequence encodes CASSLKGVGYGYTF.

This sequence joins TRBV3-1 (or the pseudogene TRBV3-2) and TRBJ2-2; D is undetermined. From germline, CDR1 is LGHDT and CDR2 YNNKEL (reference sequence). The CDR3 extends over 17 amino acids. Trimming pared 8 bases from V and 0 bases from J, leaving 19 bases between. The CDR3: CASRAPDARTNTGELFF. CDR3 sequence (DNA): TGTGCCAGCCGGGCCCCGGACGCCCGAACGAACACCGGGGAGCTGTTTTTT.

This clone was detected once. This chain joins TRBV30 and TRBJ1-1, with a weak D call TRBD1 (6 bases). The V end was cut by 2 bases, the J end by 4 bases, with 20 bases between. This CDR3 has 16 residues. The germline V gene encodes CDR1 GTSNPN and CDR2 SVGIG (reference sequence). CDR3 amino acids: CAWSRGWGGRVTEAFF. The DNA for the CDR3 is TGTGCCTGGAGTAGGGGTTGGGGGGGGCGAGTCACTGAAGCTTTCTTT.